This T cell receptor beta chain was profiled in a study of OX40 agonist ivuxolimab in advanced cancers. The V gene end was trimmed by 3 bases and the J gene end by 5 bases; junction bases not matched to a gene: 3. There are 15 residues in the CDR3. Per germline, CDR1 ENHRY and CDR2 SYGVKD. Repertoires were generated with immunoSEQ multiplex PCR, while TCRdb's copy carries only in-frame clones and drops some. The sample carries roughly 90,000 clones, around nine tenths recorded once. The source was CD4+ or CD8+ T cells sorted from blood, collected in a trial of the OX40 agonist ivuxolimab. The sequence derives from an adult with an advanced solid tumor such as melanoma, head and neck, liver or kidney cancer. V usage is TRBV10-3 and J usage is TRBJ2-2; 10 bases are shared with TRBD2. Written as DNA, the CDR3 is TGTGCCATCAGTGATAGCGGGGGGTCGACCGGGGAGCTGTTTTTT. Translating it yields CAISDSGGSTGELFF.